The sequence of this TCR beta chain was determined in a study of CD8+ T cells in alopecia areata. Treatment meaning: oral pan-JAK inhibitor, 5-10 mg twice daily. Researchers gathered lesional scalp punch biopsies and peripheral blood from patients with alopecia areata. Notes on this clone: Other DNA sequences in this sample translate to the same CDR3.

Germline assignment: CDR1 LNHNV and CDR2 YYDKDF (reference sequence). V dropped 0 bases and J dropped 7 bases, with 1 base sitting between them. This CDR3 contains 12 residues. It was cDNA, reverse transcribed from extracted RNA, that served as the sequencing template. Sequencing was performed with immunoSEQ multiplex PCR; in TCRdb, only in-frame clones are kept and a portion is missing. The sample carries about 19,000 clones, around 60% recorded once. The specimen comprised skin, sampled at week 4, from a patient treated with tofacitinib. The J gene is TRBJ1-6, the V gene TRBV15; no definite D call. This receptor was obtained from a human donor with alopecia areata. The CDR3 loop reads CATSRENSPLHF. As DNA, the CDR3 is TGTGCCACCAGCAGAGAAAATTCACCCCTCCACTTT.